The source of this TCR beta chain is a study of T cell changes during pregnancy in multiple sclerosis. Germline CDR1 reads LNHDA; CDR2 reads SQIVND (reference sequence). The CDR3 sequence is 15 residues long. Deletions cut 4 bases from V and 0 bases from J, with 12 bases between. The protocol was immunoSEQ multiplex PCR, while the TCRdb copy is restricted to in-frame clones and leaves out a portion. The sample contains 60,000 or so clones, around 95% of which appear only once. V gene TRBV19 combines with J gene TRBJ1-2, with TRBD1 as a possible D gene (6 bases). The sequence came from a female donor with multiple sclerosis, enrolled in a pregnancy study. The material was CD4+ T cells from peripheral blood mononuclear cells, obtained before pregnancy. The CDR3 DNA sequence: TGTGCCAGTAGTAGTACCGGACAGACTAACTATGGCTACACCTTC. This encodes CASSSTGQTNYGYTF.